What follows are 4 T cell receptor beta chains derived from one specimen sequenced in a study of cytomegalovirus exposure and HLA in healthy donors (dated 2017 in TCRdb). Libraries were built with the immunoSEQ multiplex PCR assay. The table comes from immuneACCESS by way of TCRdb, which keeps in-frame sequences with V and J called. Part of the clones is missing from these tables; in studies checked, under half for an unresolved V gene and the rest for unknown reasons. The sample has approximately 160,000 clones on record, about 90% of them singletons. The top ten clones comprise 3% to 3.5% of the sample. Sequencing used PBMCs. These receptors were collected from a woman between 18 and 29 years old in good health and CMV-seropositive.

The chain carries TRBV2 and TRBJ2-1, with 7 positions matching TRBD2. The CDR3 spans 15 residues. J gave up 4 bases and V 7 bases, and 10 bases lay outside the gene matches. Per germline, CDR1 SNHLY and CDR2 FYNNEI. The CDR3 region is CASKGSAGWYNEQFF. Written as DNA, the CDR3 is TGTGCCAGCAAAGGCTCAGCGGGGTGGTACAATGAGCAGTTCTTC.

The chain employs TRBV30 and TRBJ1-6, with 7 bases that match TRBD1. Germline V lookup: CDR1 GTSNPN, CDR2 SVGIG (reference sequence). V gave up 0 bases and J gave up 3 bases; unmatched junction bases: 5. This CDR3 comprises 16 residues. The CDR3 reads CAWSVKGAIYNSPLHF. As DNA, the CDR3 is TGTGCCTGGAGTGTAAAGGGGGCTATCTATAATTCACCCCTCCACTTT.

Here the CDR3 reads CASSALLAGGLYNEQFF. CDR3 DNA: TGTGCCAGCAGCGCCCTACTAGCGGGAGGACTCTACAATGAGCAGTTCTTC. V usage is TRBV7-9 and J usage is TRBJ2-1; TRBD2 matches at 12 bases. This CDR3 contains 17 residues. V was clipped by 5 bases and J by 3 bases; unmatched bases: 8. Germline loops: CDR1 SEHNR, CDR2 FQNEAQ (reference sequence). The entire variable domain, with the rest obtained from reference TRBV7-9 and TRBJ2-1, is as follows: DTGVSQNPRHKITKRGQNVTFRCDPISEHNRLYWYRQTLGQGPEFLTYFQNEAQLEKSRLLSDRFSAERPKGSFSTLEIQRTEQGDSAMYLCASSALLAGGLYNEQFFGPGTRLTVL.

The chain joins TRBV28 to TRBJ2-7; D uncertain. This CDR3 has 12 residues. The V end lost 3 bases, the J end lost 3 bases, and 6 bases lay between the germline ends. Germline V gene lookup returns CDR1 MDHEN and CDR2 SYDVKM. In DNA, the CDR3 is TGTGCCAGCAGTTTGCAGTTCTACGAGCAGTACTTC. Translated: CASSLQFYEQYF.